This TCR beta chain was found in a study of blood T cell repertoires in COVID-19. Across the study: Sites in the United States, Italy and Spain provided acute and convalescent COVID-19 samples. In each case, the material was cDNA or gDNA derived from T cells, B-cell-depleted T cells, or PBMCs.

This clone occurred a few times. Between the trimmed V and J ends, which lost 5 bases and 2 bases, there was a span of 22 bases. Germline V gene lookup returns CDR1 LNHDA and CDR2 SQIVND (reference sequence). There are 18 residues in the CDR3. The table came from immunoSEQ multiplex PCR; TCRdb's copy has only in-frame clones and leaves some out. The table has about 69,000 clones, 79% seen once. The J gene is TRBJ1-5, the V gene TRBV19; possible D gene TRBD1, 6 bases. What was sequenced was peripheral blood. The sequence derives from a man aged 55-75 years with acute or convalescent COVID-19. CDR3 DNA sequence: TGTGCCAGTAGTTCCCCGCTGGGGGCCAACGGGGGCAATCAGCCCCAGCATTTT. It translates to CASSSPLGANGGNQPQHF. Variable domain in full (rest from reference TRBV19 and TRBJ1-5): DGGITQSPKYLFRKEGQNVTLSCEQNLNHDAMYWYRQDPGQGLRLIYYSQIVNDFQKGDIAEGYSVSREKKESFPLTVTSAQKNPTAFYLCASSSPLGANGGNQPQHFGDGTRLSIL.